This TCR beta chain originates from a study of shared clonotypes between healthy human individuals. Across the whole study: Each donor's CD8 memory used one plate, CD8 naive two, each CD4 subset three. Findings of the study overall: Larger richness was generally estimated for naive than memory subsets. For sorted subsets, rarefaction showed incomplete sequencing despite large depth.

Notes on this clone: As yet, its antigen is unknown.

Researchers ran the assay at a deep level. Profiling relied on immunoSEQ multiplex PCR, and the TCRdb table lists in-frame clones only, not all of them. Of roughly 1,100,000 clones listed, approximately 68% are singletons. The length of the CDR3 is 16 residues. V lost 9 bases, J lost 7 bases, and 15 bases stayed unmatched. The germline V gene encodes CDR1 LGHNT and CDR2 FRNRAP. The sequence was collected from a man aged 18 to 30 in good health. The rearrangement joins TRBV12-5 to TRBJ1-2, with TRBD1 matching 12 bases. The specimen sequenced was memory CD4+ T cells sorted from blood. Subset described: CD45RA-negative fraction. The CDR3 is CARKGDRGRLGAGYTF. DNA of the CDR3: TGTGCTAGGAAAGGGGACAGGGGGCGATTAGGAGCTGGCTACACCTTC.